This TCR beta chain was sequenced in a study of blood T cell repertoires in COVID-19. Overall study: Material from acute and convalescent COVID-19 was sourced from the United States, Italy and Spain. In each case, the material was cDNA or gDNA derived from T cells, B-cell-depleted T cells, or PBMCs.

Everyone who took part was 18 to 89 years old, and they came from 24 US areas. Sequencing was performed with immunoSEQ multiplex PCR; in TCRdb, only in-frame clones are kept and a portion is missing. Of some 350,000 clones listed, approximately 90% are singletons. V gave up 2 bases and J gave up 6 bases; unmatched junction bases: 1. The CDR3 is made up of 13 amino acids. Germline CDR1 reads MRHNA; CDR2 reads SNTAGT. The sample taken for sequencing was PBMCs or T cells enriched from blood (not recorded which). The rearrangement links TRBV6-4 to TRBJ2-3, with 8 bases fitting TRBD1. The TCR originated in a man younger than 30 who had recovered from COVID-19. The CDR3 DNA reads as TGTGCCAGCAGTGACGGACAGGGTGATACGCAGTATTTT. It yields the protein CASSDGQGDTQYF.